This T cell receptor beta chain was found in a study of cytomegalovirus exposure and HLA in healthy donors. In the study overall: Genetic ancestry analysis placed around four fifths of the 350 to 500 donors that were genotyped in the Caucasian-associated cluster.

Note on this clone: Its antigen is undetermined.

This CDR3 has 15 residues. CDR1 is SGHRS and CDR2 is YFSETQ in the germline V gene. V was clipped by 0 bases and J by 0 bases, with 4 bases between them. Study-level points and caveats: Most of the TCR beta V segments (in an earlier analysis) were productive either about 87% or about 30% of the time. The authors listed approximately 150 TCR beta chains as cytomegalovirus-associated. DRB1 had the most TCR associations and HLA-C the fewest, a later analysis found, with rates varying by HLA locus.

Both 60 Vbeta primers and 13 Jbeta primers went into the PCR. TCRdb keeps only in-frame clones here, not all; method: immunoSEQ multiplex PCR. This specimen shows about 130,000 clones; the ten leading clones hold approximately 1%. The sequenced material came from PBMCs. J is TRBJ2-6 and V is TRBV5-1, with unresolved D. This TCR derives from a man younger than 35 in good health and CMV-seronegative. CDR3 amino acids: CASSLDLSGANVLTF. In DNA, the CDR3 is TGCGCCAGCAGCTTGGATCTCTCTGGGGCCAACGTCCTGACTTTC. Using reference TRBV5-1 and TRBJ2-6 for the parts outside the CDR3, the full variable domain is KAGVTQTPRYLIKTRGQQVTLSCSPISGHRSVSWYQQTPGQGLQFLFEYFSETQRNKGNFPGRFSGRQFSNSRSEMNVSTLELGDSALYLCASSLDLSGANVLTFGAGSRLTVL.